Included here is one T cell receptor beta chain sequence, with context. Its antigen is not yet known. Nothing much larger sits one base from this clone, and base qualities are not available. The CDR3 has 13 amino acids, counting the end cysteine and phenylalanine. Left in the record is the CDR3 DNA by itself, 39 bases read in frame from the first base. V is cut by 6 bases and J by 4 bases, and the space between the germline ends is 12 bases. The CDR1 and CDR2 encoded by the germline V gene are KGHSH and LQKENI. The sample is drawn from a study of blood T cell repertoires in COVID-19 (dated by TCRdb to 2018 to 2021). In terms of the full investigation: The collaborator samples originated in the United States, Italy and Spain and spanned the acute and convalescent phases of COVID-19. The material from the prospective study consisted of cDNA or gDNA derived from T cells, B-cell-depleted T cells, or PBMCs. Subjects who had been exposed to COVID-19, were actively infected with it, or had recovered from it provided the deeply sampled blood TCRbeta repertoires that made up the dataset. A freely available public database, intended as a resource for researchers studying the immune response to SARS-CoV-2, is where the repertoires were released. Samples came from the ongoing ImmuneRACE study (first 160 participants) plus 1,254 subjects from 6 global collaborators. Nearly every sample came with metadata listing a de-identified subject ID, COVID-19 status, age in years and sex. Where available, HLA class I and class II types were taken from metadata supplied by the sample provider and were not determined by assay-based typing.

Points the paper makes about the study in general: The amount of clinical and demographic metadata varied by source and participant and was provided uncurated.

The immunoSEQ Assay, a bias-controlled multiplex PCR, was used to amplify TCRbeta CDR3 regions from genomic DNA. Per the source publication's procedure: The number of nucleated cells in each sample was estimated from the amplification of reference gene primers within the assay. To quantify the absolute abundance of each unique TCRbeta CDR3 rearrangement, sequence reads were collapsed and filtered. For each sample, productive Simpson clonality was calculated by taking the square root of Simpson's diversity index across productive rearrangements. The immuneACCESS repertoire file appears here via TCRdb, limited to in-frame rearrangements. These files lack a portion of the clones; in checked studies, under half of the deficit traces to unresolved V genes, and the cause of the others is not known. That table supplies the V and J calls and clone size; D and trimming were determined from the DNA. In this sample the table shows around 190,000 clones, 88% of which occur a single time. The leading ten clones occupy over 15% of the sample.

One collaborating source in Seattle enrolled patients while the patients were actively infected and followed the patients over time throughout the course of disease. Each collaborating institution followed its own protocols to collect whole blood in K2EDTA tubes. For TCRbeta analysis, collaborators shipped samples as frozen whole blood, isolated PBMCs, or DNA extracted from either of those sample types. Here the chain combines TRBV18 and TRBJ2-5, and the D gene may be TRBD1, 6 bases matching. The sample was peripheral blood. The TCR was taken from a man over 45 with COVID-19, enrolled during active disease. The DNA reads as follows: TGTGCCAGCTCCGCCGGGACATCAGAGACCCAGTACTTC. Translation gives CASSAGTSETQYF.